This TCR beta chain appears in the sequencing data of a study of CD8+ T cells in alopecia areata. Study-wide background: Affected scalp percentage set treated patients' severity scores.

From germline, CDR1 is MNHEY and CDR2 SMNVEV (reference sequence). V lost 8 bases and J lost 4; bases outside the gene matches: 11. The length of the CDR3 is 16 residues. Details on this clone: The antigen remains unidentified.

Whole-study results and caveats: Tofacitinib significantly brought down scalp clonality and expanded CD8+ clones among top 100. The study found higher clonality in lesional than normal scalp, especially in alopecia totalis/universalis.

Treatment of the sample: oral pan-JAK inhibitor, 5-10 mg twice daily. Samples from alopecia areata patients were lesional scalp punch biopsies and peripheral blood. The authors extracted RNA and reverse transcribed it into cDNA as the sequencing template. Clones were read by immunoSEQ multiplex PCR, and TCRdb kept only the in-frame ones, dropping some. The table lists around 270,000 clones, nearly 60% of them singletons. This sequence originates from a human donor with alopecia areata. This chain links TRBV27 with TRBJ2-6; TRBD1 agrees at 7 bases. The sequenced sample was CD4+ T cells sorted from blood, obtained at week 24, from a patient treated with tofacitinib. The CDR3 region is CASGRDSMAGANVLTF. The CDR3 DNA sequence: TGTGCCAGCGGAAGGGACAGCATGGCAGGGGCCAACGTCCTGACTTTC.